This TCR beta chain was retrieved from a study of blood T cell repertoires in COVID-19. Looking at the study overall: Acute-phase and convalescent COVID-19 samples originated in the United States, Italy and Spain. The analysed material was cDNA or gDNA that came from T cells, B-cell-depleted T cells, or PBMCs.

The V gene lost 0 bases and the J gene lost 2 bases, with 5 bases spanning the gap. The CDR3 totals 14 residues. Germline V lookup: CDR1 MGHRA, CDR2 YSYEKL. Seattle patients were enrolled during active infection and followed longitudinally. Per the original methods: Reference gene primer amplification gave estimated nucleated cell counts. Assay: immunoSEQ multiplex PCR; the TCRdb copy retains only in-frame clones and omits some. V and J calls and clone size are those listed in that table; D and trimming were worked out from the DNA. The table has 80,000 or so clones, around 84% seen once. The gene calls are TRBV4-1 and TRBJ1-3, with D maybe TRBD1 (5 bases). This TCR was recovered from a man aged 55 to 70 with COVID-19, enrolled during active disease. Sample: peripheral blood. This CDR3 is CASSQEQAGNTIYF. CDR3 nucleotides: TGCGCCAGCAGCCAAGAACAGGCTGGAAACACCATATATTTT.